A selection of T cell receptor beta chains follows, all from one sample in a study of T cell responses to AZD1222 COVID-19 vaccine. Measured with immunoSEQ multiplex PCR; TCRdb has only the in-frame clones, and not every one. The repertoire consists of roughly 180,000 clones, with 92% occurring once and the leading ten covering 1.3%. The sample in question was peripheral blood, obtained 28 days after the second AZD1222 dose. All receptors come from an adult who received the AZD1222 COVID-19 vaccine. Both conserved end residues are part of each CDR3. The D gene is left open where the match is weak. For some rows the clone size is stated as once, few or many, or as a class when expanded; others skip it.

- - TRBJ1-2 TRBV30 CAWRPGSSYGYTF TGTGCCTGGAGGCCCGGGAGCTCCTATGGCTACACCTTC
- - TRBJ1-2 TRBV5-1 CASSFSGERDSNYGYTF TGCGCCAGCAGCTTTTCAGGGGAGAGGGATTCTAACTATGGCTACACCTTC
- - TRBJ1-5 TRBV19 CASSIQGISNQPQHF TGTGCCAGTAGTATACAGGGGATAAGCAATCAGCCCCAGCATTTT
- TRBD2 TRBJ2-1 TRBV4-3 CASSQVGTSGRPYNEQFF TGCGCCAGCAGCCAAGTAGGGACTAGCGGGAGGCCCTACAATGAGCAGTTCTTC
- - TRBJ1-2 TRBV7-9 CASSSTGTANYGYTF TGTGCCAGCAGCTCCACCGGGACGGCTAACTATGGCTACACCTTC
few - TRBJ2-2 TRBV6-2/TRBV6-3 CASSYPRGAGTGELFF TGTGCCAGCAGTTATCCGCGAGGCGCGGGCACCGGGGAGCTGTTTTTT
- - TRBJ1-2 TRBV5-1 CASSPTARYGYTF TGCGCCAGCAGCCCAACCGCAAGGTATGGCTACACCTTC
- - TRBJ1-4 TRBV2 CASSELFMGGAGEKLFF TGTGCCAGCAGTGAACTGTTCATGGGGGGGGCTGGGGAAAAACTGTTTTTT
once - TRBJ1-1 TRBV6-1 CASSEQGHTEAFF TGTGCCAGCAGTGAACAGGGACACACTGAAGCTTTCTTT
many TRBD1 TRBJ1-5 TRBV6-5 CASSPDRGGQPQHF TGTGCCAGCAGTCCGGACAGGGGAGGTCAGCCCCAGCATTTT
- - TRBJ1-3 TRBV7-2 CASSRDRGNTIYF TGTGCCAGCAGCCGGGACCGTGGAAACACCATATATTTT
- - TRBJ2-1 TRBV28 CASNFYNEQFF TGTGCCAGCAACTTCTACAATGAGCAGTTCTTC
- TRBD1 TRBJ1-4 TRBV4-1 CASRPTPGQVLNEKLFF TGCGCCAGCAGACCTACACCGGGACAGGTCCTGAATGAAAAACTGTTTTTT
once - TRBJ2-3 TRBV4-1 CASSRNGKQYF TGCGCCAGCAGCCGAAACGGGAAACAGTATTTT
- - TRBJ1-2 TRBV5-1 CASRDSGNYGYTF TGCGCCAGCAGAGACTCTGGGAACTATGGCTACACCTTC
- - TRBJ1-4 TRBV29-1 CSVSGREKLFF TGCAGCGTTTCAGGGAGGGAAAAACTGTTTTTT
- - TRBJ2-6 TRBV9 CASSPRVTGANVLTF TGTGCCAGCAGCCCCCGCGTGACTGGGGCCAACGTCCTGACTTTC
- TRBD2 TRBJ2-5 TRBV11-3 CASSSKREGETQYF TGTGCCAGCAGCTCGAAGCGGGAGGGAGAGACCCAGTACTTC
- - TRBJ2-3 TRBV10-3 CAISETDTQYF TGTGCCATCAGTGAAACAGATACGCAGTATTTT
once TRBD1 TRBJ1-1 TRBV18 CASSPLDRAIGDTEAFF TGTGCCAGCTCCCCACTCGACAGGGCCATTGGGGACACTGAAGCTTTCTTT
- TRBD1 TRBJ1-1 TRBV19 CASSFQGADTEAFF TGTGCCAGTAGTTTCCAGGGGGCCGACACTGAAGCTTTCTTT
once - TRBJ1-3 TRBV7-8 CASSYPGLENTIYF TGTGCCAGCAGCTACCCGGGACTTGAGAACACCATATATTTT
few TRBD1 TRBJ1-2 TRBV3-1/TRBV3-2 CASRKRTGGLSGYTF TGTGCCAGCAGGAAGAGGACAGGGGGTTTGAGTGGCTACACCTTC
- - TRBJ1-6 TRBV30 CAWVPGRGNSPLHF TGTGCCTGGGTACCGGGACGGGGTAATTCACCCCTCCACTTT
- - TRBJ2-7 TRBV5-1 CASSLDGAVAYEQYF TGCGCCAGCAGCCTTGACGGGGCAGTAGCCTACGAGCAGTACTTC
- - TRBJ1-1 TRBV6-5 CAARRTEAFF TGTGCCGCTCGGAGGACTGAAGCTTTCTTT
- - TRBJ2-3 TRBV5-1 CASSEAGTDTQYF TGCGCCAGCAGCGAGGCGGGCACAGATACGCAGTATTTT